Listed below are T cell receptor beta chains from one sample, sequenced in a study of blood T cell repertoires in COVID-19. Method: immunoSEQ multiplex PCR; TCRdb's copy keeps in-frame clones and lacks some. Counted here are roughly 350,000 clones, 85% occurring once; the ten biggest clones make up approximately 3.7%. The specimen was peripheral blood. These receptors all stem from a woman under 30 with acute or convalescent COVID-19. The CDR3 runs from the conserved cysteine through the conserved F or W.

cdr3_length v_call cdr3_aa
16 TRBV4-2 CASSQPRRLTRDTQYF
14 TRBV30 CAWSVPGVNTEAFF
16 TRBV5-5 CASSLKLQGGNSPLHF
15 TRBV28 CASSPPGGLNTEAFF
15 TRBV9 CASSVDRVGTGELFF
17 TRBV15 CATSRARGTPQQETQYF
18 TRBV7-2 CASSSVGTSGAATDTQYF
15 TRBV19 CASTLTGTNFYGYTF
14 TRBV6-5 CASSPQDRGTEAFF
18 TRBV28 CASSLDSRSIPIPNEQFF
14 TRBV7-9 CASSLVQHYNEQFF
15 TRBV5-1 CASSPLTGISAEAFF
16 TRBV9 CASSPPGQGALETQYF
15 TRBV3-1/TRBV3-2 CASSQGGKGRNEQFF
16 TRBV6-1 CASSENSITGHYGYTF
18 TRBV24-1 CATSDAGLAGARDGELFF
13 TRBV9 CASSVSTGDEQFF
15 TRBV19 CASTTTGVNGNTIYF
14 TRBV27 CASSLQGKGTEAFF
17 TRBV19 CASSTQTRTEATYEQYF
15 TRBV21-1 CASSKTRHLAYEQYF
14 TRBV3-1/TRBV3-2 CASSHSQDFKPQHF
11 TRBV6-5 CASTSTGGHTF
19 TRBV12-5 CASGLVRTTGRGLYNEQFF
15 TRBV2 CASNPDSSGANVLTF
15 TRBV2 CASSGERDKYYEQYF
16 TRBV19 CASSIPGLKDSDTQYF
14 TRBV29-1 CSVAARRRVNEQFF
14 TRBV19 CASSWTETNEKLFF